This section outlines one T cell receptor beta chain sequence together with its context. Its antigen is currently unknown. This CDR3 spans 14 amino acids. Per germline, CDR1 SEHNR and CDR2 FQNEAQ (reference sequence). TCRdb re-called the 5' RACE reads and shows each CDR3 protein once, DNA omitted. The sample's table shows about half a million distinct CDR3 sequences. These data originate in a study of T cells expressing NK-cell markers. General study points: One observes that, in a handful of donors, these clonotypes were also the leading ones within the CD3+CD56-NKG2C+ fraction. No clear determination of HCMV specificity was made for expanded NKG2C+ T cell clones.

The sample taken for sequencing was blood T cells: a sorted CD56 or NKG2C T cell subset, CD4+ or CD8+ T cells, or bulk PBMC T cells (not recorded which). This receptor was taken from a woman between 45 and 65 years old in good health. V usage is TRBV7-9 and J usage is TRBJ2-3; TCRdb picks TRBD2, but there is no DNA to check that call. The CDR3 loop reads CASSFAGGSDTQYF. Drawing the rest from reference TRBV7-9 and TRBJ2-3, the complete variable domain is DTGVSQNPRHKITKRGQNVTFRCDPISEHNRLYWYRQTLGQGPEFLTYFQNEAQLEKSRLLSDRFSAERPKGSFSTLEIQRTEQGDSAMYLCASSFAGGSDTQYFGPGTRLTVL.